A selection of T cell receptor beta chains follows, all from one sample in a study of cytomegalovirus exposure and HLA in healthy donors. Profiled with immunoSEQ multiplex PCR; TCRdb holds only in-frame clones, not every one. The sample has about 190,000 clones; about four fifths are singletons. The sequencing input was PBMCs. These receptors came from a woman in her forties or fifties in good health and CMV-seropositive. Both conserved end residues are part of each CDR3. A D gene is named only where the DNA matches it firmly. Where a row states a size, it is once, few, many or the class of an expanded clone; other rows omit it.

>TRBD2|TRBJ2-5|TRBV7-3|NA
TGTGCCAGCAGCGTCGACACGGTTCGGGGGGAGCAGTACTTC
CASSVDTVRGEQYF
>TRBD1|TRBJ1-2|TRBV7-9|NA
TGTTCCAGCAGCCCGGGACAGGGGATAGGTTCGAGTGGTGGCTACACCTTC
CSSSPGQGIGSSGGYTF
>TRBD2|TRBJ2-2|TRBV9|NA
TGTGCCAGCAGCGTAGCCTTAGCTAGCGGGTCGATTACCGGGGAGCTGTTTTTT
CASSVALASGSITGELFF
>NA|TRBJ2-5|TRBV6-8|NA
TGTGCCAGCAGCCCTCCGTTGAAGGGGCAAGAGACCCAGTACTTC
CASSPPLKGQETQYF
>TRBD2|TRBJ2-3|TRBV5-1|NA
TGCGCCAGCAGCTTGGTGGTAGCGGGGGGCGATACGCAGTATTTT
CASSLVVAGGDTQYF
>TRBD2|TRBJ2-5|TRBV9|NA
TGTGCCAGCAGCTCGCGGACTAGCGGTGGAGAGACCCAGTACTTC
CASSSRTSGGETQYF
>NA|TRBJ2-1|TRBV6-5|NA
TGTGCCAGCAGTCGGGCAGGGGACTACAATGAGCAGTTCTTC
CASSRAGDYNEQFF
>NA|TRBJ2-5|TRBV19|few
TGTGCCAGTAGTATAGGTTTGGCAAACCAAGAGACCCAGTACTTC
CASSIGLANQETQYF
>TRBD1|TRBJ1-2|TRBV7-9|NA
TGTGCCAGCAGCTTAGCGAGGACAGGGGGCGATCAGAATGGCTACACCTTC
CASSLARTGGDQNGYTF
>TRBD1|TRBJ2-7|TRBV30|NA
TGTGCCTGGAGTGTACTCAGGGGGCGGAGAGAGCAGTACTTC
CAWSVLRGRREQYF
>TRBD1|TRBJ1-1|TRBV19|NA
TGTGCCAGTAGCCCACAGGGGGAGAGAACTGAAGCTTTCTTT
CASSPQGERTEAFF
>TRBD1|TRBJ1-1|TRBV5-1|NA
TGCGCCAGCAGCTTGGCTCGGACAGGTTCCACTGAAGCTTTCTTT
CASSLARTGSTEAFF
>NA|TRBJ1-1|TRBV6-5|NA
TGTGCCAGCAGTTACTCGAATGGCAGGGCCGCTTTCTTT
CASSYSNGRAAFF
>NA|TRBJ1-4|TRBV5-4|NA
TGTGCCAGCAGCCCCACAACTGGGGGGATTAATGAAAAACTGTTTTTT
CASSPTTGGINEKLFF
>TRBD1|TRBJ2-7|TRBV6-5|NA
TGTGCCAGCAGGCCCGGGACAGGGGGCTCCTACGAGCAGTACTTC
CASRPGTGGSYEQYF
>TRBD1|TRBJ1-4|TRBV5-4|NA
TGTGCCAGCAGCAAACCGGACAGGGGGAGTGGAGAAAAACTGTTTTTT
CASSKPDRGSGEKLFF
>TRBD1|TRBJ1-1|TRBV6-1|many
TGTGCCAGCAGTGAACAGGGGGCGGGGGACACTGAAGCTTTCTTT
CASSEQGAGDTEAFF
>NA|TRBJ1-1|TRBV7-6|NA
TGTGCCAGCAGCCTACAGGGCATGAACACTGAAGCTTTCTTT
CASSLQGMNTEAFF
>NA|TRBJ2-3|TRBV5-1|NA
TGCGCCAGCAGTCACGGGACATTTATCACAGATACGCAGTATTTT
CASSHGTFITDTQYF
>NA|TRBJ2-3|TRBV29-1|NA
TGCAGCGTCAACCCGGGAGAATCTACGCAGTATTTT
CSVNPGESTQYF
>NA|TRBJ2-7|TRBV7-2|NA
TGTGCCAGCAGCCTCACTTGGACAACCGAGCAGTACTTC
CASSLTWTTEQYF
>TRBD1|TRBJ1-5|TRBV29-1|NA
TGCAGCGTTCGGGACAGGGATCAGCCCCAGCATTTT
CSVRDRDQPQHF
>TRBD1|TRBJ1-5|TRBV19|NA
TGTGCCAGTAGTATAGGGGGACAGGGGACCCTTAGCAATCAGCCCCAGCATTTT
CASSIGGQGTLSNQPQHF
>NA|TRBJ2-3|TRBV25-1|few
TGTGCCACCGCAAAACAGGGGGGGTCGCAGTATTTT
CATAKQGGSQYF
>TRBD1|TRBJ1-2|TRBV15|NA
TGTGCCACCAGCAGTGAACCAGGGGGCTTCTATGGCTACACCTTC
CATSSEPGGFYGYTF
>TRBD1|TRBJ1-2|TRBV7-8|NA
TGTGCCAGCAGCCCTCGTGACAGGGGGCGTAGGATTTATGGCTACACCTTC
CASSPRDRGRRIYGYTF
>NA|TRBJ1-1|TRBV9|NA
TGTGCCAGCAGCGCAGGGGAAACTGAAGCTTTCTTT
CASSAGETEAFF
>TRBD2|TRBJ2-7|TRBV15|NA
TGTGCCACCAGCAGAGATCGGGGGGAATTCGAGCAGTACTTC
CATSRDRGEFEQYF
>NA|TRBJ2-1|TRBV7-3|NA
TGTGCCAGCAGCTTAACCCGCGACTACAATGAGCAGTTCTTC
CASSLTRDYNEQFF
>TRBD1|TRBJ2-7|TRBV28|NA
TGTGCCAGTAGAACAGGGGGCCTCTCCTACGAGCAGTACTTC
CASRTGGLSYEQYF
>TRBD2|TRBJ2-1|TRBV19|NA
TGTGCCAGTAGTATAAGTCTAGCGGGGGAGTACAATGAGCAGTTCTTC
CASSISLAGEYNEQFF
>TRBD1|TRBJ2-3|TRBV29-1|NA
TGCAGCGTTGGGACTCTGACAGGGATAGGCACAGATACGCAGTATTTT
CSVGTLTGIGTDTQYF
>TRBD1|TRBJ1-5|TRBV19|NA
TGTGCCAGTAGGATAAGGACAGGGGATCTTAGCAATCAGCCCCAGCATTTT
CASRIRTGDLSNQPQHF
>NA|TRBJ2-1|TRBV10-2|few
TGCGCCAGTCATTCTAGCCTTACCTACAATGAGCAGTTCTTC
CASHSSLTYNEQFF
>NA|TRBJ2-1|TRBV19|NA
TGTGCCAGTAGTACCCCAGGATATGAGCAGTTCTTC
CASSTPGYEQFF
>NA|TRBJ2-7|TRBV14|NA
TGTGCCAGCAGCCAATTTAACAGCTACGAGCAGTACTTC
CASSQFNSYEQYF
>TRBD2|TRBJ2-3|TRBV5-4|NA
TGTGCCAGCAGCCGCCCCAGCGGGGGGACAGATACGCAGTATTTT
CASSRPSGGTDTQYF
>NA|TRBJ2-2|TRBV7-2|NA
TGTGCCAGCAGCCTACGGGACACCACCGGGGAGCTGTTTTTT
CASSLRDTTGELFF
>TRBD2|TRBJ2-7|TRBV27|NA
TGTGCCAGCAGTGCGGGAGTATCCTACGAGCAGTACTTC
CASSAGVSYEQYF
>TRBD1|TRBJ2-6|TRBV6-1|once
TGTGCCAGCAGTGAAGCGCAAGGGACAGGGGTTTTTACTGGGGCCAACGTCCTGACTTTC
CASSEAQGTGVFTGANVLTF